What follows is one T cell receptor beta chain and its context. This clonotype was seen only a few times. Its antigen target is currently unknown. Base qualities are missing; no much larger clone stands one base away. V is reduced by 5 bases and J by 5 bases, leaving a spacing of 14 bases between them. CDR1 SGHRS and CDR2 YFSETQ are derived from the germline V gene. The CDR3 starts with the cysteine, ends with the phenylalanine, and has 14 residues. Only CDR3 DNA is held: 42 bases, read in frame from base 1. These data originate in a study of CD8 T cells in ankylosing spondylitis (TCRdb year 2017). As for the study more broadly: T cell receptor beta repertoires were profiled in healthy donors and ankylosing spondylitis patients so that disease-linked TCR variants could be found. The full study cohort was made up of 25 to 30 ankylosing spondylitis patients and approximately 100 healthy donors. Peripheral blood was sampled, and synovial fluid was additionally collected from ankylosing spondylitis patients.

Instrument used: Illumina HiSeq 2500. TCR beta libraries were prepared by quantitative 5'-RACE with molecular barcodes. Processing in the source paper ran as follows. A new computational method based on a probabilistic model of VDJ rearrangement was used to identify disease-linked TCR variants. The raw public data were reprocessed by TCRdb itself: fastp quality trimming at Q25, MiXCR clonotype calling, in-frame beta chains only. Each entry merges the rows of one CDR3 protein and shows their most common DNA and genes. TCRdb's processing, not the study's, gives the V and J calls here. Across this sample there are around 440,000 distinct CDR3 sequences, with approximately 17% seen only once. The ten largest make up 1% of the sample. Findings and caveats that apply to the study as a whole: Blood from ankylosing spondylitis patients appeared to be characterized by a TCR beta motif made up of about 8 highly homologous amino acid variants. The disease-linked clones were reported as significantly enriched in matched synovial fluid samples from ankylosing spondylitis patients. Some motif variants were previously reported in synovial fluid and blood of reactive arthritis patients, suggesting common disease-initiation mechanisms. In peripheral blood, the disease-linked clones were found at relatively low frequencies and had a CD8+ phenotype.

This chain joins TRBV5-1 to TRBJ2-1, with the D gene call left open. This TCR was recovered from a male donor with ankylosing spondylitis. Sequencing input: blood, either unsorted or a sorted T cell fraction (not recorded which). The nucleotide sequence reads TGCGCCAGCAGTAGGGTCGACCCTAACAATGAGCAGTTCTTC. This sequence encodes CASSRVDPNNEQFF.